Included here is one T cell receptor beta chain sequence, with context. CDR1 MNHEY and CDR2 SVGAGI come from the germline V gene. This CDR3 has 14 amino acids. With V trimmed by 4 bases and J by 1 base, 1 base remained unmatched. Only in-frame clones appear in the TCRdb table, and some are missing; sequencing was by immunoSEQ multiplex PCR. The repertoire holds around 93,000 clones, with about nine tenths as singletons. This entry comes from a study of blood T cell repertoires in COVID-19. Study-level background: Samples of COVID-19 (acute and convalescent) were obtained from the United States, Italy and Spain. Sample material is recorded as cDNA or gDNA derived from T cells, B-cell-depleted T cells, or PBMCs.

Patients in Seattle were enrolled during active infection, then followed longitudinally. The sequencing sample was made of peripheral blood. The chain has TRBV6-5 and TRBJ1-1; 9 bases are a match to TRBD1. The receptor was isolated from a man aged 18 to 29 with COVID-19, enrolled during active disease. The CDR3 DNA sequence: TGTGCCAGCAGTTGGACAGGGGCGAACACTGAAGCTTTCTTT. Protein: CASSWTGANTEAFF.